This TCR beta chain was recovered during a study of cytomegalovirus exposure and HLA in healthy donors. Study outcomes and limitations: According to the study, around 180 TCR beta chains were cytomegalovirus-associated.

As regards this clone: Its cognate antigen is unknown.

The assay was immunoSEQ multiplex PCR, and TCRdb's table has in-frame clones only and misses some. This repertoire shows fewer than 200,000 clones, 85% found once; its top ten account for roughly 15%. This CDR3 comprises 16 residues. Germline CDR1 is SGHNT and CDR2 is YYREEE (reference sequence). V trimming: 0 bases; J trimming: 7 bases; junction bases outside the gene matches: 11. The chain has TRBV5-4 and TRBJ1-1; 8 nucleotides align to TRBD1. The source material was PBMCs. This receptor was taken from a man aged 18 to 30 in good health and CMV-seropositive. CDR3 in amino acids: CASSLAPEDRVSEAFF. Here the CDR3 DNA reads TGTGCCAGCAGCTTGGCACCTGAGGACAGGGTCAGTGAAGCTTTCTTT.